This is a list of T cell receptor beta chains from one sample in a study of post-analysis software for immune sequencing data. TCRdb called the PCR reads again in MiXCR, with one record for every CDR3 protein. The sample has approximately 630,000 distinct CDR3 sequences, over 45% seen once; the top ten hold around 11%. Material: blood. The receptor source for this set is a girl aged 2 to 9 with multiple sclerosis. Each CDR3 is given with its conserved first and last residue. The order of the fields is CDR3 protein, CDR3 DNA, D gene, V gene, J gene, clone size. A D gene is named only where the DNA matches it firmly. Only part of the rows carry a size: once, few, many, or a class if the clone is expanded.

CSARGAMEFPSYEQYF	TGCAGTGCTAGAGGGGCCATGGAGTTCCCCTCCTACGAGCAGTACTTC	-	TRBV20-1	TRBJ2-7	-
CASSQGSAGTDTQYF	TGTGCCAGCAGCCAAGGAAGCGCCGGCACAGATACGCAGTATTTT	-	TRBV3-1	TRBJ2-3	few
CSARLPGLAGEYNEQFF	TGCAGTGCTAGGCTTCCGGGACTAGCGGGAGAGTACAATGAGCAGTTCTTC	TRBD2	TRBV20-1	TRBJ2-1	-
CASRGGSGRAIENEQFF	TGTGCCAGCAGAGGGGGTAGCGGGAGGGCCATAGAGAATGAGCAGTTCTTC	TRBD2	TRBV2	TRBJ2-1	-
CASSALRGGSSEQYF	TGTGCCAGCAGTGCATTACGGGGCGGGAGTAGCGAGCAGTACTTC	TRBD2	TRBV2	TRBJ2-7	few
CASSPPPGQGQPQHF	TGTGCCAGCTCACCACCGCCGGGACAGGGGCAGCCCCAGCATTTT	TRBD1	TRBV18	TRBJ1-5	-
CASSKLSWREGNYNEQFF	TGTGCCAGCAGCAAACTGTCATGGCGGGAAGGTAACTACAATGAGCAGTTCTTC	-	TRBV21-1	TRBJ2-1	-
CASKKFRGQGNTDTQYF	TGTGCCAGCAAGAAATTCCGGGGACAGGGGAACACAGATACGCAGTATTTT	TRBD1	TRBV5-1	TRBJ2-3	-
CAISESLRLAISTDTQYF	TGTGCCATCAGTGAGAGTCTCCGGCTAGCGATTAGCACAGATACGCAGTATTTT	-	TRBV10-3	TRBJ2-3	few
CASSQGDAREQFF	TGTGCCAGCAGCCAAGGGGACGCGCGGGAGCAGTTCTTC	-	TRBV14	TRBJ2-1	-
CASSATGGGYGYTF	TGTGCCAGCAGCGCGACAGGGGGAGGTTATGGCTACACCTTC	TRBD1	TRBV2	TRBJ1-2	-
CASSLGGSTEQFF	TGCGCCAGCAGCTTGGGGGGTAGTACTGAGCAGTTCTTC	-	TRBV5-1	TRBJ2-1	-
CASSLGLGRREQFF	TGTGCCAGCAGCTTGGGTCTAGGGCGAAGGGAGCAGTTCTTC	-	TRBV5-5	TRBJ2-1	-
CSARVRGSPNEKLFF	TGCAGTGCTAGAGTTCGGGGGTCCCCTAATGAAAAACTGTTTTTT	-	TRBV20-1	TRBJ1-4	-
CASSQERTSGTDGELFF	TGTGCCAGCAGCCAAGAGAGGACTAGCGGGACGGACGGGGAGCTGTTTTTT	TRBD2	TRBV4-2	TRBJ2-2	-
CASSQLETGADSYEQYF	TGTGCCAGCAGCCAACTAGAGACAGGGGCCGACTCCTACGAGCAGTACTTC	TRBD1	TRBV14	TRBJ2-7	-
CSASDRTGPQHF	TGCAGCGCAAGCGACAGGACCGGGCCCCAGCATTTT	-	TRBV29-1	TRBJ1-5	-
CASSLSGFYEQYF	TGTGCCAGCAGTTTATCGGGGTTCTACGAGCAGTACTTC	-	TRBV27	TRBJ2-7	-
CASSQLVSVPDTQYF	TGTGCCAGCAGCCAACTAGTGTCGGTCCCAGATACGCAGTATTTT	-	TRBV6-1	TRBJ2-3	-
CASSHSVTWDGAYNEQFF	TGCGCCAGCAGCCATTCCGTCACTTGGGACGGCGCCTACAATGAGCAGTTCTTC	-	TRBV4-1	TRBJ2-1	-
CASSWGQGANYGYTF	TGCGCCAGCAGCTGGGGACAGGGTGCTAACTATGGCTACACCTTC	TRBD1	TRBV5-1	TRBJ1-2	-
CASSLVGSGSYEQYF	TGTGCCAGCAGCTTAGTGGGTAGCGGGAGCTACGAGCAGTACTTC	TRBD2	TRBV11-2	TRBJ2-7	-
CSAGSGSSYEQYF	TGCAGTGCTGGTAGCGGGTCCTCCTACGAGCAGTACTTC	TRBD2	TRBV20-1	TRBJ2-7	-
CACIIGSEKLFF	TGTGCCTGCATAATAGGGTCTGAAAAACTGTTTTTT	-	TRBV30	TRBJ1-4	-
CASSLPAGTSHSYEQYF	TGTGCCAGTAGTCTCCCAGCCGGGACGTCTCACTCCTACGAGCAGTACTTC	-	TRBV19	TRBJ2-7	-
CASSQVQGHIQYF	TGCGCCAGCAGCCAGGTACAGGGGCACATTCAGTACTTC	TRBD1	TRBV4-3	TRBJ2-4	-
CSARVVGDFSYEQYF	TGCAGTGCTAGAGTCGTAGGGGATTTCTCCTACGAGCAGTACTTC	-	TRBV20-1	TRBJ2-7	once
CSGVRQVGNEQYF	TGCAGCGGGGTTAGGCAGGTGGGAAATGAGCAGTACTTC	-	TRBV29-1	TRBJ2-7	-
CASSPRDPINNEQFF	TGTGCCAGCAGTCCCCGGGACCCTATAAACAATGAGCAGTTCTTC	-	TRBV6-6	TRBJ2-1	once
CASSPGLEMSYTYDEQFF	TGTGCCAGCAGCCCTGGACTAGAAATGTCCTACACGTACGATGAGCAGTTCTTC	TRBD2	TRBV3-1	TRBJ2-1	few
CASSEEGTDGYTF	TGTGCCAGCAGTGAAGAGGGGACAGATGGCTACACCTTC	TRBD1	TRBV6-1	TRBJ1-2	-
CASSYSRGTYTDTQYF	TGTGCCAGCAGTTACTCTCGAGGGACATACACAGATACGCAGTATTTT	-	TRBV6-2/TRBV6-3	TRBJ2-3	few
CAARTDSETQYF	TGTGCCGCAAGGACAGATTCGGAGACCCAGTACTTC	-	TRBV2	TRBJ2-5	-
CASKGSGRNSFYEQYF	TGTGCCAGCAAGGGTAGCGGGAGGAATAGTTTCTACGAGCAGTACTTC	TRBD2	TRBV6-5	TRBJ2-7	-
CASRSDGLYGYTF	TGTGCCAGCAGGTCGGACGGTCTCTATGGCTACACCTTC	-	TRBV12-3/TRBV12-4	TRBJ1-2	few
CASSLKVSGANEQFF	TGTGCCAGCAGCTTAAAGGTTAGCGGGGCCAATGAGCAGTTCTTC	TRBD2	TRBV7-3	TRBJ2-1	-
CASSAKNLQETQYF	TGTGCCAGCAGCGCGAAAAACCTCCAAGAGACCCAGTACTTC	-	TRBV7-9	TRBJ2-5	-
CASSPREGLYGYTF	TGTGCCAGCAGCCCCCGGGAGGGGTTATATGGCTACACCTTC	-	TRBV11-2	TRBJ1-2	-
CASSDRDQSSYEQYF	TGTGCCAGCAGCGACAGGGACCAGAGCTCCTACGAGCAGTACTTC	TRBD1	TRBV6-9	TRBJ2-7	-
CASSFDRRQYF	TGTGCCAGCAGCTTTGATCGAAGGCAGTACTTC	-	TRBV7-9	TRBJ2-7	-
CASSLGGKTSGGSYEQYF	TGCGCCAGCAGCTTGGGCGGTAAGACTAGCGGGGGCTCCTACGAGCAGTACTTC	TRBD2	TRBV5-1	TRBJ2-7	-
CASSPTWLQETQYF	TGTGCCAGCAGCCCTACTTGGTTACAAGAGACCCAGTACTTC	-	TRBV7-2	TRBJ2-5	-
CAGSEPDTQYF	TGTGCCGGCAGTGAACCCGATACGCAGTATTTT	-	TRBV2	TRBJ2-3	few
CASSPQKGQETQYF	TGTGCCAGCAGCCCACAGAAGGGGCAAGAGACCCAGTACTTC	-	TRBV6-6	TRBJ2-5	once
CASKPGRVNEKLFF	TGTGCCAGCAAACCGGGACGAGTTAATGAAAAACTGTTTTTT	-	TRBV27	TRBJ1-4	-
CASSYNSREEDSGGTF	TGTGCCAGCAGTTACAATTCTCGGGAGGAAGACAGTGGCGGCACCTTC	-	TRBV6-2/TRBV6-3	TRBJ1-2	-
CASRTAGGRNEQFF	TGTGCCAGCAGGACGGCGGGGGGGCGTAATGAGCAGTTCTTC	TRBD2	TRBV12-3/TRBV12-4	TRBJ2-1	few
CASSSGGARTQYF	TGTGCCAGCAGTTCTGGGGGGGCGCGGACCCAGTACTTC	-	TRBV12-3/TRBV12-4	TRBJ2-5	-